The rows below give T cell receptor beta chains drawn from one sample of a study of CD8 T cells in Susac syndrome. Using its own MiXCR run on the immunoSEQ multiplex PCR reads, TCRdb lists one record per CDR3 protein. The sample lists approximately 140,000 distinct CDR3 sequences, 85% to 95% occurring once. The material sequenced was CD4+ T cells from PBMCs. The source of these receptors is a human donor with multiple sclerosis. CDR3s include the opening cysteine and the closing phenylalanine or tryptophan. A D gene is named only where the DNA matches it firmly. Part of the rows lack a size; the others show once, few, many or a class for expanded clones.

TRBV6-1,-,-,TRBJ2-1,TGTGCCAGCAGTGAAGCCCGTAGTGCCTCCTACAATGAGCAGTTCTTC,CASSEARSASYNEQFF
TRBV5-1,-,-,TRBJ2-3,TGCGCCAGCAGCTTGGAAATCACAGATACGCAGTATTTT,CASSLEITDTQYF
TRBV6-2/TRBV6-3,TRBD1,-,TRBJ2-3,TGTGCCAGCAGTTATCCGATGGACAGGGGGCTACGGACGCAGTATTTT,CASSYPMDRGLRTQYF
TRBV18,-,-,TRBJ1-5,TGTGCCAGCTCACTCGACCGAAGACCTAATCAGCCCCAGCATTTT,CASSLDRRPNQPQHF
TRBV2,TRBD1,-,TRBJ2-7,TGTGCCAGCAGTGGGCCGGGGACAGGGGGCCACGAGCAGTACTTC,CASSGPGTGGHEQYF
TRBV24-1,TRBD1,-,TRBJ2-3,TGTGCCACCAGTGCGGGACAGCGCACAGATACGCAGTATTTT,CATSAGQRTDTQYF
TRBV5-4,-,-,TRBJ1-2,TGTGCCAGCAGCTTGGCTCTCGGCGGTGCCAGCTATGGCTACACCTTC,CASSLALGGASYGYTF
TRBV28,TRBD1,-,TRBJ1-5,TGTGCCACTCGACTAAACCACAGGGGCCAGCATTTT,CATRLNHRGQHF
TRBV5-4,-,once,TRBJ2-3,TGTGCCAGCAGTATAGGTGGTGCAGATACGCAGTATTTT,CASSIGGADTQYF
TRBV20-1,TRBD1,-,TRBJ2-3,TGCAGTGCTTCGACAGGGGAGCCGCAAGATACGCAGTATTTT,CSASTGEPQDTQYF
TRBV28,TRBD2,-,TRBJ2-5,TGTGCCAGCAGTTTGACAGCGGGGGGGCCGAGGGGAGAGACCCAGTACTTC,CASSLTAGGPRGETQYF
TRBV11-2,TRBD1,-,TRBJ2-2,TGTGCCAGCAGCTTAATGTGGACAGGGTTGAGTCCCGGGGAGCTGTTTTTT,CASSLMWTGLSPGELFF
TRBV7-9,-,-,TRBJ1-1,TGTGCCAGCAGAGAGGTTCCGGGGAACACTGAAGCTTTCTTT,CASREVPGNTEAFF
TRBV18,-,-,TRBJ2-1,TGTGCCAGCTCACAGACCGACAGCTCCTACAATGAGCAGTTCTTC,CASSQTDSSYNEQFF
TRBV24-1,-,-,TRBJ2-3,TGTGCCACCAGTGATTTGCGAGCCGGGGCCAACACAGATACGCAGTATTTT,CATSDLRAGANTDTQYF
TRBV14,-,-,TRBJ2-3,TGTGCCAGCAGCCAAGATTTGAAGGATACGCAGTATTTT,CASSQDLKDTQYF
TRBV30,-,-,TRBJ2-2,TGTGCCTGGAGCCATATACAGGGAGCGAACACCGGGGAGCTGTTTTTT,CAWSHIQGANTGELFF
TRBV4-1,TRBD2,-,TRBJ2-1,TGCGCCAGCAGTCTCGGACTAGCGGAAAGGAATGAGCAGTTCTTC,CASSLGLAERNEQFF
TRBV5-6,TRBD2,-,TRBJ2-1,TGTGCCAGCAGCTTTGCACTAGCGGGAGGGCGGAATGAGCAGTTCTTC,CASSFALAGGRNEQFF
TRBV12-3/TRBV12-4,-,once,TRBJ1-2,TGTGCCAGCAGCCCAGGGGCATCCTATGGCTACACCTTC,CASSPGASYGYTF
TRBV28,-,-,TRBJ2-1,TGTGCCAGCAGTGACCGGGACAACTACAATGAGCAGTTCTTC,CASSDRDNYNEQFF
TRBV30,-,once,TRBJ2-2,TGTGCCTGGACCCCCGGCCTTTTCCTAAACACCGGGGAGCTGTTTTTT,CAWTPGLFLNTGELFF
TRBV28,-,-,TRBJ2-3,TGTGCCAGCAGTACAATTACGATTAGCACAGATACGCAGTATTTT,CASSTITISTDTQYF
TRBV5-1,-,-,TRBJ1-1,TGCGCCAGCAGCGCCCGGACAGTTACGAACACTGAAGCTTTCTTT,CASSARTVTNTEAFF
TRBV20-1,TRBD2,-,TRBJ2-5,TGCAGTGCTTGGGGACTAGCGGGGTCAGAGACCCAGTACTTC,CSAWGLAGSETQYF
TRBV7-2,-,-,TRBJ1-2,TGTGCCAGCAGCTCCCCCGGAGGGTTTGAAGGCTACACCTTC,CASSSPGGFEGYTF
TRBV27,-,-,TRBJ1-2,TGTGCCAGCAAAAAGGGAGGGGCGTATGGCTACACCTTC,CASKKGGAYGYTF